This T cell receptor beta chain was recorded in a study of blood T cell repertoires in COVID-19. The V and J ends lost 5 bases and 3 bases, in that order; junction bases with no gene match: 2. Per the germline V gene, CDR1 is MNHEY and CDR2 is SMNVEV (reference sequence). The length of the CDR3 is 13 residues. TCRdb's table, derived via immunoSEQ multiplex PCR, lists solely in-frame clones and lacks some. The data contain a few hundred thousand clones, about nine tenths of them singletons. The chain employs TRBV27 and TRBJ2-3; TRBD1 aligns across 7 bases. Source material: peripheral blood. This TCR derives from a woman younger than 45 with COVID-19, enrolled during active disease. This CDR3 reads CASSKTGTDTQYF. The DNA of the CDR3 is TGTGCCAGCAGTAAGACAGGGACAGATACGCAGTATTTT.